This record covers a single TCR beta chain. Antigen specificity is unknown. These data originate in a study of OX40 agonist ivuxolimab in advanced cancers. Points from the study as a whole: In the expanded peripheral T cells, antigen specificity was never determined.

Germline CDR1 is SQVTM and CDR2 is ANQGSEA. This CDR3 is 14 amino acids long. Trimming took 5 bases from V and 0 from J; bases not matched to a gene: 5. This table comes from immunoSEQ multiplex PCR, and its TCRdb copy is limited to in-frame clones, with some not included. The table has about 80,000 clones, roughly 91% seen once; the top ten hold approximately 0.3%. The sample was CD4+ or CD8+ T cells sorted from blood, taken in a trial of the OX40 agonist ivuxolimab. V usage is TRBV29-1 and J usage is TRBJ1-1; 8 bases are shared with TRBD1. This clonotype was obtained from an adult with an advanced solid tumor such as melanoma, head and neck, liver or kidney cancer. The CDR3 nucleotides are TGCAGCGTTTGGAGGGACAGGTTGAACACTGAAGCTTTCTTT. Its translation is CSVWRDRLNTEAFF.